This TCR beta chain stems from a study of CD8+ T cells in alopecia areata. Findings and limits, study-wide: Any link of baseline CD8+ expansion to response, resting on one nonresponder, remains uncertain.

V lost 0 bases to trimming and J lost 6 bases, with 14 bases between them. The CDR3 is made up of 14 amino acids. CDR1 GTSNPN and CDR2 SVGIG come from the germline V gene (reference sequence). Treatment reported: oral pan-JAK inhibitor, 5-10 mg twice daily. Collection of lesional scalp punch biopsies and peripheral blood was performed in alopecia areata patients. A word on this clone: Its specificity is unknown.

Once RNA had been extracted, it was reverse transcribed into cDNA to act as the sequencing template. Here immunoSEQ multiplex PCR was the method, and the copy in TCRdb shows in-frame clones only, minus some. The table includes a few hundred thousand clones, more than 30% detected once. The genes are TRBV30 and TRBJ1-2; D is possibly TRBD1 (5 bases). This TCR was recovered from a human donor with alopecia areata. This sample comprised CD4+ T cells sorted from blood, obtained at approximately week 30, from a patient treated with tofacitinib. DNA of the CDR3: TGTGCCTGGAGTGTACTATGGCCGGACAATGGCTACACCTTC. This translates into CAWSVLWPDNGYTF.